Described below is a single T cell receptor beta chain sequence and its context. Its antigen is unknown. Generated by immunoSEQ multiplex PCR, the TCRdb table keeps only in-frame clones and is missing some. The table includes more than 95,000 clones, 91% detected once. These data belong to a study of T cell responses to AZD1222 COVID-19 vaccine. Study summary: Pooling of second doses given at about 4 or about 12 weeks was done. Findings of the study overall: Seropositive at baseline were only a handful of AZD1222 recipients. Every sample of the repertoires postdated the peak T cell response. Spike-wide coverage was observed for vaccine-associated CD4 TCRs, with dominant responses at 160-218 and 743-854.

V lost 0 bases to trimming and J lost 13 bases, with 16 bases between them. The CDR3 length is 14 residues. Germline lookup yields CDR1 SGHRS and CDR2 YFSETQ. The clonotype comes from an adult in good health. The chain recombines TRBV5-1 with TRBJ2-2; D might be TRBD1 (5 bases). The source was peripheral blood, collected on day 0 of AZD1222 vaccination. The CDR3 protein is CASSLVAQDGTLFF. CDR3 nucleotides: TGCGCCAGCAGCTTGGTAGCACAGGACGGCACGCTGTTTTTT.